This T cell receptor beta chain stems from a study of T cell responses to AZD1222 COVID-19 vaccine. On this clone itself: Its cognate antigen is unknown.

Libraries were prepared by immunoSEQ multiplex PCR; TCRdb keeps only in-frame clonotypes and omits some of them. The sample contains around 97,000 clones, 91% of which appear only once. Broader study findings: Only after the peak T cell response were repertoires sampled. After two AZD1222 doses, spike-specific TCR breadth and depth rose versus day 0.

Germline V gene data show CDR1 as SGHTA and CDR2 as FQGNSA. The CDR3 is 15 residues long. V dropped 1 base and J dropped 5; count of bases not matched to a gene: 7. Sequenced here: peripheral blood, sampled on day 0 of AZD1222 vaccination. The V gene is TRBV7-2, the J gene TRBJ2-5; 7 nucleotides line up with TRBD2. This TCR was sampled from an adult in good health. The CDR3 DNA reads TGTGCCAGCAGCTTAGGCGGCGGGAGTCGCGAGACCCAGTACTTC. It codes for CASSLGGGSRETQYF. The variable domain in full, completed from reference TRBV7-2 and TRBJ2-5, reads GAGVSQSPSNKVTEKGKDVELRCDPISGHTALYWYRQSLGQGLEFLIYFQGNSAPDKSGLPSDRFSAERTGGSVSTLTIQRTQQEDSAVYLCASSLGGGSRETQYFGPGTRLLVL.